This T cell receptor (beta chain) was identified during a study of blood T cell repertoires in COVID-19. Losses at the gene ends were 5 bases for V and 6 bases for J; bases not matched to a gene: 11. Germline-derived CDR1 and CDR2 are MNHEY and SVGEGT. The CDR3 contains 15 residues. Produced via immunoSEQ multiplex PCR; TCRdb's table is partial and in-frame only. This sample has approximately 230,000 clones, with approximately 84% found just once. Grouping used clinical history reported by participants in a survey and questionnaire. Recovery among Cohort 3 donors was established by two negative PCRs, clearance, or symptom resolution.

Sequenced material: PBMCs or T cells enriched from blood (not recorded which). The chain recombines TRBV6-2 or TRBV6-3 with TRBJ1-2; 8 positions match TRBD1. The clonotype was recovered from a young man who had recovered from COVID-19. The CDR3 DNA sequence: TGTGCCAGCAGTCGTCGCAGGGGGCCGCTTAATGGCTACACCTTC. Translated, it gives CASSRRRGPLNGYTF.